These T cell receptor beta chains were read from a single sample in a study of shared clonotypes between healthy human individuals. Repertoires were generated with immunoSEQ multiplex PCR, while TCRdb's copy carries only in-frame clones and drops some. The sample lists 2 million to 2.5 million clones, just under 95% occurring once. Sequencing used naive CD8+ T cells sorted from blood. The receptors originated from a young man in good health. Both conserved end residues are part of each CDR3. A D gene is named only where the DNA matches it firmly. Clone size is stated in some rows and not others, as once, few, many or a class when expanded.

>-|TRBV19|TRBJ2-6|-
CASRRPMGDPSGANVLTF
TGTGCCAGTAGACGCCCAATGGGTGATCCCTCTGGGGCCAACGTCCTGACTTTC
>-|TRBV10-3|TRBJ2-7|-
CAISAVASANIYYEQYF
TGTGCCATCAGTGCGGTGGCTAGCGCAAATATCTACTACGAGCAGTACTTC
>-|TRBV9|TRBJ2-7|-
CASSVGARGATYEQYF
TGTGCCAGCAGCGTAGGGGCCCGGGGAGCCACCTACGAGCAGTACTTC
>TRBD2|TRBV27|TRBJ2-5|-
CASSPLPGTSVPEGQYF
TGTGCCAGCAGCCCACTGCCCGGGACTAGCGTCCCGGAGGGCCAGTACTTC
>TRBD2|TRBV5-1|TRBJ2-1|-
CASSRSPSGRAYSDEQFF
TGCGCCAGCAGCCGATCCCCTAGCGGGAGGGCCTATAGCGATGAGCAGTTCTTC
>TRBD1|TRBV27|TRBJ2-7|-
CASSFEGQGYYEQYF
TGTGCCAGCAGTTTCGAGGGACAGGGGTACTACGAGCAGTACTTC
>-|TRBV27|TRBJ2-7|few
CASSFNSYEQYF
TGTGCCAGCAGTTTTAACTCCTACGAGCAGTACTTC
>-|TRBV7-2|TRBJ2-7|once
CASSDPYEQYF
TGTGCCAGCAGCGACCCCTACGAGCAGTACTTC
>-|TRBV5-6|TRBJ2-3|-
CASSLGPTDTQYF
TGTGCCAGCAGCTTAGGACCCACAGATACGCAGTATTTT
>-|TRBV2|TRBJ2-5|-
CASSEGGQRQETQYF
TGTGCCAGCAGTGAAGGCGGGCAGCGACAAGAGACCCAGTACTTC